Listed here are 26 T cell receptor beta chains from one sample, sequenced in a study of vaccination and CD4 T cells after COVID-19. No antigens are known for them. Cultured CD4+ T cell DNA underwent sequencing with the Oncomine TCR Beta short-read assay. TCRdb fed the PCR reads into MiXCR, producing one record per CDR3 protein. The sample comprises approximately 18,000 distinct CDR3 sequences, around 49% of which are singletons, and 4% rests with the top ten. As to treatment: roughly 10-day PBMC culture with coronavirus spike peptide pools or control peptides (ViraFEST assay). Sequenced: CD4+ T cells from blood, cultured in vitro. The receptors originated from a human donor who had recovered from COVID-19.

This clonotype ranks as medium-sized (0.01 to 0.1%). The gene calls are TRBV6-1 and TRBJ1-5, with D uncertain. Trimming pared 0 bases from V and 8 bases from J, leaving 14 bases between. CDR3 size: 15 residues. The germline gives CDR1 MNHNS, CDR2 SASEGT. The CDR3 is CASSEALGGFKPQHF. The CDR3 nucleotides read TGTGCCAGCAGTGAAGCGCTAGGAGGGTTTAAGCCCCAGCATTTT.

The CDR3 nucleotides are TGTGCCAGCAGCCCCCTGGGGACAGGTGGTGGCTACACCTTC. It translates to CASSPLGTGGGYTF. J is TRBJ1-2 and V is TRBV6-4; 8 bases map to TRBD1. The V and J ends lost 6 bases and 7 bases, in that order; junction bases with no gene match: 10. Germline values: CDR1 MRHNA, CDR2 SNTAGT. The CDR3 runs 14 residues.

This clonotype has just a few counts. The chain employs TRBV7-8 and TRBJ2-2; D is perhaps TRBD1 or TRBD2 (6 bases each). Germline V lookup: CDR1 SGHVS, CDR2 FQNEAQ. V lost 3 bases and J 5 bases, leaving 19 bases between the germline ends. This CDR3 contains 17 residues. CDR3 in DNA: TGTGCCAGCAGCTTTAGGGGGGTCCCAGGGGTGACCGGGGAGCTGTTTTTT. Protein product: CASSFRGVPGVTGELFF.

This chain links TRBV6-5 with TRBJ2-1, with D hard to call. This CDR3 comprises 13 residues. Trimming took 4 bases from V and 4 from J, leaving 8 bases between them. Germline assignment: CDR1 MNHEY and CDR2 SVGAGI. The CDR3 DNA follows: TGTGCCAGCAGTTCTCAGTCGTACAATGAGCAGTTCTTC. This encodes CASSSQSYNEQFF.

The chain carries TRBV5-1 and TRBJ2-3; D is uncertain. This CDR3 has 13 residues. Per germline, CDR1 SGHRS and CDR2 YFSETQ. V was trimmed by 2 bases and J by 4 bases, leaving 8 bases between them. CDR3 region: CASSLGVADTQYF. As DNA, the CDR3 is TGCGCCAGCAGCTTAGGCGTCGCAGATACGCAGTATTTT.

The rearrangement joins TRBV7-2 to TRBJ2-7; D not resolved. Germline CDR1 is SGHTA and CDR2 is FQGNSA. The ends were cut back, 0 bases at V and 2 bases at J, with 14 bases in the middle. The length of the CDR3 is 16 residues. CDR3 coding DNA: TGTGCCAGCAGCTTAGCGGCTGGTCCACAACCCTACGAGCAGTACTTC. As protein: CASSLAAGPQPYEQYF.

This rearrangement joins TRBV6-1 to TRBJ1-2, with TRBD1 matching 9 bases. The V segment lost 8 bases and the J segment 4 bases; nucleotides outside the gene matches: 8. The CDR3 totals 14 residues. Germline-derived CDR1 and CDR2 are MNHNS and SASEGT. This CDR3 reads CASGDRAGGYGYTF. The CDR3 DNA is TGTGCCAGCGGGGACAGGGCAGGCGGCTATGGCTACACCTTC.

The chain recombines TRBV7-2 with TRBJ2-3, with 8 bases lining up with TRBD2. Germline V gives CDR1 SGHTA, CDR2 FQGNSA. V shed 5 bases and J 3 bases; nucleotides not matched to a gene: 7. This CDR3 has 15 amino acids. The DNA of the CDR3 is TGTGCCAGCAGCCCGACTAGCGCCGCTACAGATACGCAGTATTTT. This sequence encodes CASSPTSAATDTQYF.

This chain joins TRBV27 and TRBJ1-6, with a possible D match to TRBD1 (5 bases). The ends were cut back, 3 bases at V and 6 bases at J, with 9 bases in the middle. Germline V lookup: CDR1 MNHEY, CDR2 SMNVEV (reference sequence). The CDR3 contains 14 residues. CDR3 amino acids: CASSLGGFNSPLHF. The CDR3 DNA reads TGTGCCAGCAGTTTGGGGGGGTTTAATTCACCCCTCCACTTT.

In this sample, this clonotype turned up a few times. The rearrangement uses TRBV6-1 and TRBJ1-3, with TRBD1 identical over 10 bases. This CDR3 region has 14 residues. Unmatched junction bases numbered 3, after V lost 6 bases and J lost 4 bases. Germline CDR1 MNHNS, CDR2 SASEGT. The CDR3 sequence: CASSRGQGGNTIYF. CDR3 bases: TGTGCCAGCAGCCGGGGACAGGGGGGAAACACCATATATTTT.

The rearrangement joins TRBV19 to TRBJ2-1; D assignment may be TRBD1 or TRBD2 (5 bases each). There are 15 residues in the CDR3. Looked up from germline, CDR1 is LNHDA and CDR2 is SQIVND (reference sequence). Deletions cut 2 bases from V and 3 bases from J, with 11 bases between. CDR3 bases: TGTGCCAGTAGTATATGGGGGAACTACTACAATGAGCAGTTCTTC. Translating gives CASSIWGNYYNEQFF.

This clonotype showed up just a few times. The J gene is TRBJ2-4, the V gene TRBV11-2; perhaps TRBD1 as D (6 bases). This CDR3 has 13 amino acids. The V end was cut by 3 bases, the J end by 9 bases, with 12 bases between. Germline CDR1 is SGHAT and CDR2 is FQNNGV. The CDR3 is CASSFRGSAIQYF. CDR3 nucleotide sequence: TGTGCCAGCAGCTTTAGGGGGTCCGCCATTCAGTACTTC.

The rearrangement links TRBV6-1 to TRBJ1-3; D is unresolved. In germline, CDR1 is MNHNS, CDR2 SASEGT. This CDR3 region has 14 residues. Trimming shortened V by 6 bases and J by 4 bases, and 13 bases separated the two germline ends. This chain's CDR3 is CASSPDLGGNTIYF. CDR3 nucleotides: TGTGCCAGCAGCCCCGATTTGGGAGGAAACACCATATATTTT.

V is TRBV7-3 and J is TRBJ2-7, with D possibly TRBD2 on 6 matching bases. The V end was cut by 2 bases, the J end by 4 bases, with 9 bases between. CDR1 and CDR2 from the germline V gene are SGHTA and FQGTGA. There are 13 residues in the CDR3. In DNA, the CDR3 is TGTGCCAGCAGCTTAGCAGGAGGGTACGAGCAGTACTTC. Translation gives CASSLAGGYEQYF.

The genes are TRBV5-8 and TRBJ2-2; TRBD2 agrees at 11 bases. Germline CDR1 reads SGHTS; CDR2 reads YDEGEE. The CDR3 covers 16 residues. V shed 3 bases and J 1 base; nucleotides not matched to a gene: 2. CDR3 DNA: TGTGCCAGCAGCTCGGGACTAGCGGTGAACACCGGGGAGCTGTTTTTT. This encodes CASSSGLAVNTGELFF.

The chain uses TRBV15 and TRBJ1-2; no clear D gene. The V gene's germline CDR1 is LNHNV and CDR2 YYDKDF (reference sequence). V lost 0 bases and J lost 0, with 8 bases in between. The CDR3 consists of 15 residues. The CDR3 loop is CATSRDRAANYGYTF. CDR3 DNA: TGTGCCACCAGCAGAGATCGGGCGGCTAACTATGGCTACACCTTC. The full variable domain, in which reference TRBV15 and TRBJ1-2 provide the parts outside the CDR3, is DAMVIQNPRYQVTQFGKPVTLSCSQTLNHNVMYWYQQKSSQAPKLLFHYYDKDFNNEADTPDNFQSRRPNTSFCFLDIRSPGLGDTAMYLCATSRDRAANYGYTFGSGTRLTVV.

The genes are TRBV4-2 and TRBJ1-5; D perhaps matches TRBD1 (6 bases). Germline V gives CDR1 LGHNA, CDR2 YNFKEQ. Deletions cut 4 bases from V and 6 bases from J, with 16 bases between. The CDR3 has 15 amino acids. In nucleotides, the CDR3 is TGTGCCAGCAGCCCCGTGGGGGGCCCGAGTCAGCCCCAGCATTTT. It codes for CASSPVGGPSQPQHF.

In its sample, this clonotype was seen a few times. V is TRBV2 and J is TRBJ2-1, with a possible D match to TRBD2 (5 bases). In germline, CDR1 is SNHLY, CDR2 FYNNEI. There are 17 residues in the CDR3. Trimming left V 5 bases short and J 4 bases short, with 21 bases between. CDR3: CASSFSLPEGIYNEQFF. The CDR3 nucleotides read TGTGCCAGCAGTTTCTCCTTACCTGAGGGTATATACAATGAGCAGTTCTTC.

This sequence joins TRBV11-1 and TRBJ2-2; 8 nucleotides align to TRBD2. The germline gives CDR1 SGHAT, CDR2 FQDESV (reference sequence). The CDR3 contains 13 residues. J gave up 6 bases and V 5 bases, and 2 bases lay outside the gene matches. The CDR3 spells CASSQLAAGELFF. Here the CDR3 DNA reads TGTGCCAGCAGCCAACTAGCGGCCGGGGAGCTGTTTTTT.

The CDR3 loop is CATSVVPGGYTF. The CDR3 DNA reads as TGTGCCACCTCGGTGGTCCCGGGCGGCTACACCTTC. The V gene is TRBV19, the J gene TRBJ1-2; D is unresolved. The CDR3 sequence is 12 residues long. V lost 10 bases to trimming and J lost 8 bases, with 17 bases between them. The germline V gene has CDR1 LNHDA and CDR2 SQIVND (reference sequence).

V and J are TRBV11-3 and TRBJ1-1, with no clear D. Trimming pared 1 base from V and 0 bases from J, leaving 6 bases between. Germline V gene sequence: CDR1 SGHNT, CDR2 YENEEA. CDR3 length equals 14 residues. CDR3 protein: CASSLGHLNTEAFF. The DNA for the CDR3 is TGTGCCAGCAGCTTAGGACACTTGAACACTGAAGCTTTCTTT.

V is TRBV4-1 and J is TRBJ2-7, with D perhaps given as TRBD1 or TRBD2 (5 bases each). CDR1 is MGHRA, CDR2 YSYEKL, per germline. This CDR3 contains 18 residues. Trimming took 4 bases from V and 0 from J, leaving 22 bases between them. The CDR3 DNA reads TGCGCCAGCAGCCGAGAAACAAGGGGCGCTGGGAGCTCCTACGAGCAGTACTTC. Its protein is CASSRETRGAGSSYEQYF.

This clonotype came up a few times. V and J are TRBV6-2 or TRBV6-3 and TRBJ1-6, with TRBD1 identical over 9 bases. After removal of 6 bases from V and 5 bases from J, the junction contained 5 bases not matched to a gene. The CDR3 spans 15 residues. Germline CDR1 and CDR2: MNHEY and SVGEGT. The CDR3 sequence: CASRTGTGNNSPLHF. Written as DNA, the CDR3 is TGTGCCAGCAGAACCGGGACAGGGAATAATTCACCCCTCCACTTT.

This chain connects TRBV2 to TRBJ1-2; possible D gene TRBD1, 5 bases. This CDR3 is built from 14 residues. V dropped 7 bases and J dropped 8 bases, with 20 bases sitting between them. Germline V gives CDR1 SNHLY, CDR2 FYNNEI. The CDR3 spells CASISGTELYGYTF. The DNA of the CDR3 is TGTGCCAGCATCTCAGGGACCGAACTATACGGCTACACCTTC.

CDR3 loop: CASSVKVGGSSPLHF. In nucleotides, the CDR3 is TGTGCCAGCAGCGTGAAGGTAGGGGGTAGTTCACCCCTCCACTTT. V and J are TRBV27 and TRBJ1-6; D is perhaps TRBD1 (6 bases). CDR1 is MNHEY and CDR2 is SMNVEV in the germline V gene (reference sequence). CDR3 length equals 15 residues. The V gene lost 6 bases and the J gene lost 9 bases, with 18 bases spanning the gap.

V usage is TRBV10-3 and J usage is TRBJ1-2, with TRBD1 as a possible D gene (5 bases). V lost 2 bases and J lost 2, with 15 bases in between. The germline CDR1 and CDR2 sequences are ENHRY and SYGVKD. The CDR3 contains 16 residues. CDR3 amino acids: CAISEGGTQGNYGYTF. As DNA, the CDR3 is TGTGCCATCAGTGAGGGGGGGACCCAAGGGAACTATGGCTACACCTTC.